The clone carrying this TCR beta chain was counted a few times. Its antigen remains unknown. The sample originates from a study of T cell responses to AZD1222 COVID-19 vaccine. Study-wide context: Second doses were pooled across both intervals (about 4 or about 12 weeks). Whole-study findings and limits: Spike was spanned by vaccine-associated CD4 TCRs, which were dominant at 160-218 and 743-854. Females made up more of the donors, who were largely white British, and clonal diversity may have come out too low.

The CDR3 loop spans 15 amino acids. Per germline, CDR1 SGHDT and CDR2 YYEEEE. Deletions cut 5 bases from V and 2 bases from J, with 14 bases between. Assay used: immunoSEQ multiplex PCR; TCRdb lists only in-frame clones, some missing. The sample holds roughly 78,000 clones; over 80% are singletons and the top ten take around 2.8%. This rearrangement joins TRBV5-6 to TRBJ2-1; D unresolved. The sequences come from peripheral blood, collected on day 0 of AZD1222 vaccination. The clonotype comes from an adult in good health. The CDR3, as DNA: TGTGCCAGCAGATCGTCTAGTCCCCCCTACAATGAGCAGTTCTTC. Translating gives CASRSSSPPYNEQFF. Using reference TRBV5-6 and TRBJ2-1 for the parts outside the CDR3, the full variable domain is DAGVTQSPTHLIKTRGQQVTLRCSPKSGHDTVSWYQQALGQGPQFIFQYYEEEERQRGNFPDRFSGHQFPNYSSELNVNALLLGDSALYLCASRSSSPPYNEQFFGPGTRLTVL.